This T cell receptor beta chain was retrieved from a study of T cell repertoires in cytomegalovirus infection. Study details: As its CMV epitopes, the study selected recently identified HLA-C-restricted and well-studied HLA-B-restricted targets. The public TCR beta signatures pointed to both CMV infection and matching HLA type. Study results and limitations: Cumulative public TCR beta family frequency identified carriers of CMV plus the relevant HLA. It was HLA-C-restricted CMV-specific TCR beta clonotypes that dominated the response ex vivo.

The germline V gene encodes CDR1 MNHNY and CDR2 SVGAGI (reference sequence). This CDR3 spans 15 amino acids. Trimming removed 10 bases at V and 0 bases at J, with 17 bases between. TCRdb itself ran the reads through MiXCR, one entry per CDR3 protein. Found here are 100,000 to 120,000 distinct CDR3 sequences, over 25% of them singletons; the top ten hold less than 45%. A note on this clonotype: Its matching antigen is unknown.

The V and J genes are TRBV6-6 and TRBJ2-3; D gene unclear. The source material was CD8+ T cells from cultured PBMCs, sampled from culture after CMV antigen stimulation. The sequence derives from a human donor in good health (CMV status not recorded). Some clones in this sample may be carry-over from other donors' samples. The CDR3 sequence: CATEDGGSSTDTQYF. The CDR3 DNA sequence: TGTGCCACCGAGGATGGCGGTTCTAGCACAGATACGCAGTATTTT.